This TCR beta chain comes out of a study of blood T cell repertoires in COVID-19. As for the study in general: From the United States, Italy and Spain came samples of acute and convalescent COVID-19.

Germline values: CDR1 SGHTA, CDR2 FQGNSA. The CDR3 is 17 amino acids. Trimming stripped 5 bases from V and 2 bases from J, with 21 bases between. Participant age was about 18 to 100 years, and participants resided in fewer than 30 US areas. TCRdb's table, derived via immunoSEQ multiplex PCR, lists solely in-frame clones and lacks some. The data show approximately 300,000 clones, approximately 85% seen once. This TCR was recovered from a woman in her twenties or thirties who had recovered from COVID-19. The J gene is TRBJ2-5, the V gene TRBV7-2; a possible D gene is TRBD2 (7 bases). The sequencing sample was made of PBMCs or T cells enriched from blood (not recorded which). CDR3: CASSPQTAGAIQETQYF. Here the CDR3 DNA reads TGTGCCAGCAGCCCCCAGACCGCGGGGGCGATACAAGAGACCCAGTACTTC.